This passage covers 27 T cell receptor beta chains from one sample sequenced in a study of T-cell memory formation after mild COVID-19 (dated by TCRdb to the early 2020s). Preparation of the library involved 5' RACE. The data were produced on an Illumina NovaSeq 6000. TCRdb reworked the public reads: Q25 trimming with fastp, MiXCR clone assembly, productive beta chains retained. Rows merge per CDR3 protein into single entries with the most common DNA and genes. The sample has a few hundred thousand distinct CDR3 sequences on record, more than 15% of them singletons. Jointly, the top ten make up around a fifth of the sample. The sequenced sample was PBMCs or a T cell subset sorted from them (not recorded which). The receptors were sampled from a young man who had mild COVID-19 (a few samples of this study predate the infection). The sample titles of this study are shuffled in the database, so cell type and time point are left out; the donor was told from shared clones.

There are many counts of this clonotype. The J gene is TRBJ2-2, the V gene TRBV2; tentative D call: TRBD1 (5 bases). CDR1 and CDR2 (germline): SNHLY, FYNNEI. The germline V and J ends were trimmed by 4 bases and 5 bases, with 8 bases remaining between them. The CDR3 length is 13 residues. CDR3 sequence: CASSVPGTGELFF. The CDR3, as DNA: TGTGCCAGCAGTGTACCAGGGACCGGGGAGCTGTTTTTT.

This clonotype was recorded a few times. The chain recombines TRBV6-5 with TRBJ2-2; TRBD2 might be the D (6 bases). The germline CDR1 and CDR2 sequences are MNHEY and SVGAGI. The CDR3 loop spans 15 amino acids. Trimming stripped 2 bases from V and 1 base from J, with 8 bases between. The CDR3 bases are TGTGCCAGCAGTTACGGGGGAGGGAACACCGGGGAGCTGTTTTTT. Translated, it gives CASSYGGGNTGELFF.

This clonotype was picked up a small number of times. The V call is TRBV20-1, the J call TRBJ1-1, with D possibly being TRBD1 (5 bases). This CDR3 comprises 13 residues. In germline, CDR1 is DFQATT, CDR2 SNEGSKA (reference sequence). Deletions cut 5 bases from V and 0 bases from J, with 10 bases between. The CDR3 spells CSALGTLNTEAFF. In DNA, the CDR3 is TGCAGTGCTCTCGGGACGTTGAACACTGAAGCTTTCTTT.

This clonotype was seen a single time. V and J are TRBV28 and TRBJ2-2; 7 positions match TRBD1. CDR3 length: 15 amino acids. With V trimmed by 5 bases and J by 3 bases, 6 bases remained unmatched. From germline, CDR1 is MDHEN and CDR2 SYDVKM. The CDR3 reads CASSPPGQYTGELFF. CDR3 DNA sequence: TGTGCCAGCAGTCCTCCGGGACAGTACACCGGGGAGCTGTTTTTT.

This chain joins TRBV7-2 and TRBJ2-3; 8 positions agree with TRBD1. From germline, CDR1 is SGHTA and CDR2 FQGNSA. J gave up 14 bases and V 1 base, and 8 bases lay outside the gene matches. This CDR3 is built from 13 residues. In DNA form, the CDR3 reads TGTGCCAGCAGCTTAGAACCCGGACAGGGATGGTATTTT. Its protein is CASSLEPGQGWYF.

This chain links TRBV15 with TRBJ2-1; D ambiguous. Trimming took 0 bases from V and 0 from J, leaving 6 bases between them. Germline CDR1 is LNHNV and CDR2 is YYDKDF (reference sequence). This CDR3 region has 15 residues. This CDR3 reads CATSRESSSYNEQFF. CDR3 DNA: TGTGCCACCAGCAGAGAATCGAGCTCCTACAATGAGCAGTTCTTC.

This clonotype was counted only a few times. The chain combines TRBV20-1 with TRBJ2-5, with 10 bases identical to TRBD2. The germline V gene encodes CDR1 DFQATT and CDR2 SNEGSKA (reference sequence). There are 15 residues in the CDR3. V was pared by 4 bases and J by 0 bases, with 5 bases of the junction left unmatched. CDR3 in DNA: TGCAGTGCTAAAGTGGGACTAGCGTACCAAGAGACCCAGTACTTC. Its translation is CSAKVGLAYQETQYF.

This clonotype was detected a few times. The chain employs TRBV7-9 and TRBJ1-2; weak D call: TRBD1 (5 bases). Trimming stripped 4 bases from V and 5 bases from J, with 23 bases between. Germline values: CDR1 SEHNR, CDR2 FQNEAQ (reference sequence). The CDR3 runs to 17 residues. The CDR3 DNA follows: TGTGCCAGCAGCTCCCGGACACGGAGAACCCGACCGTATGGCTACACCTTC. As protein: CASSSRTRRTRPYGYTF.

The V and J genes are TRBV7-2 and TRBJ2-3; 15 bases are shared with TRBD2. Germline trimming cut 4 bases from V and 4 bases from J; bases unmatched to any gene: 6. The CDR3 is made up of 17 amino acids. Germline V CDR1 and CDR2: SGHTA, FQGNSA. The CDR3 DNA reads as TGTGCCAGCAGCTCTAGGACTAGCGGGGGGGCAGCAGATACGCAGTATTTT. It yields the protein CASSSRTSGGAADTQYF.

The chain employs TRBV18 and TRBJ1-2, with a tentative D call TRBD1 (5 bases). V gave up 1 base and J gave up 9 bases, with 15 bases separating them. CDR1 is KGHSH and CDR2 is LQKENI in the germline V gene. The CDR3 is made up of 14 amino acids. CDR3: CASSPRGLGESYTF. In DNA, the CDR3 is TGTGCCAGCTCACCACGGGGCCTCGGGGAGAGCTACACCTTC.

The chain links TRBV10-3 to TRBJ1-5; possible D gene TRBD1, 5 bases. From germline, CDR1 is ENHRY and CDR2 SYGVKD. V lost 7 bases and J lost 7, with 14 bases in between. This CDR3 contains 13 residues. CDR3 region: CAINRDPGQPQHF. CDR3 nucleotide sequence: TGTGCCATCAATAGGGACCCCGGCCAGCCCCAGCATTTT.

This clonotype was seen only a few times. The CDR3 bases are TGTGCCAGCACCGCGTCCACGGACAGCAACACTGAAGCTTTCTTT. Translating it yields CASTASTDSNTEAFF. The chain combines TRBV6-2 or TRBV6-3 with TRBJ1-1; tentatively, D is TRBD1 (6 bases). Germline V gene sequence: CDR1 MNHEY, CDR2 SVGEGT. There are 15 residues in the CDR3. Between the trimmed V and J ends, which lost 7 bases and 2 bases, there was a span of 17 bases.

The rearrangement joins TRBV2 to TRBJ2-2; 8 bases agree with TRBD1. The CDR3 covers 15 residues. CDR1 is SNHLY and CDR2 is FYNNEI in the germline V gene. The trim removed 5 bases at V and 2 bases at J, leaving 4 bases unmatched. CDR3 nucleotide sequence: TGTGCCAGCAGTTCACAGGGGGGAAACACCGGGGAGCTGTTTTTT. Amino acids: CASSSQGGNTGELFF.

This clonotype occurred many times. The chain combines TRBV7-9 with TRBJ2-7, with unresolved D. This CDR3 has 12 amino acids. The germline gives CDR1 SEHNR, CDR2 FQNEAQ (reference sequence). V was cut by 1 base and J by 3 bases, with 4 bases left in between. The CDR3 protein is CASSLGDYEQYV. In DNA, the CDR3 is TGTGCCAGCAGCTTAGGGGACTACGAGCAGTACGTC.

This clonotype was counted between two and nine times. The chain is built from TRBV7-2 and TRBJ2-7; maybe TRBD1 (6 bases). The CDR3 covers 14 residues. Trimming removed 3 bases at V and 2 bases at J, with 11 bases between. Per the germline V gene, CDR1 is SGHTA and CDR2 is FQGNSA. This CDR3 reads CASSFAGVAYEQYF. In DNA, the CDR3 is TGTGCCAGCAGCTTTGCAGGGGTCGCCTACGAGCAGTACTTC.

This clonotype was seen a few times. The chain couples TRBV7-9 to TRBJ2-3; 9 nucleotides align to TRBD1. J gave up 3 bases and V 5 bases, and 15 bases lay outside the gene matches. CDR3 size: 18 residues. The V gene's germline CDR1 is SEHNR and CDR2 FQNEAQ (reference sequence). The CDR3 DNA reads TGTGCCAGCAGCCGGAGGAAAACCGGGACAGGGACTACAGATACGCAGTATTTT. It translates to CASSRRKTGTGTTDTQYF. Based on the CDR3 plus reference TRBV7-9 and TRBJ2-3, the full variable domain is DTGVSQNPRHKITKRGQNVTFRCDPISEHNRLYWYRQTLGQGPEFLTYFQNEAQLEKSRLLSDRFSAERPKGSFSTLEIQRTEQGDSAMYLCASSRRKTGTGTTDTQYFGPGTRLTVL.

The chain links TRBV10-3 to TRBJ2-1, with D hard to call. The germline gives CDR1 ENHRY, CDR2 SYGVKD. This CDR3 spans 14 amino acids. Trimming stripped 7 bases from V and 0 bases from J, with 10 bases between. The CDR3 reads CAIMEHLSYNEQFF. In DNA, the CDR3 is TGTGCCATCATGGAACACCTCTCCTACAATGAGCAGTTCTTC.

This clonotype has only a few counts. The chain couples TRBV7-6 to TRBJ2-3; 7 bases line up with TRBD2. Germline V gives CDR1 SGHVS, CDR2 FNYEAQ. J was trimmed by 4 bases and V by 1 base; bases with no gene match: 5. The CDR3 contains 15 residues. The CDR3 loop is CASSLGRGGADTQYF. The CDR3 nucleotides read TGTGCCAGCAGCTTAGGCCGTGGGGGGGCAGATACGCAGTATTTT.

This chain joins TRBV6-5 and TRBJ2-5, with D perhaps being TRBD1 or TRBD2 (6 bases each). The CDR3 is 12 amino acids. CDR1 and CDR2 (germline): MNHEY, SVGAGI. With 5 bases removed from V and 4 bases from J, the gap between germline ends came to 8 bases. CDR3 amino acids: CASSEGGETQYF. Written as DNA, the CDR3 is TGTGCCAGCAGTGAGGGGGGAGAGACCCAGTACTTC.

The chain employs TRBV20-1 and TRBJ2-1; D may correspond to TRBD1 or TRBD2 (5 bases each). The V and J ends lost 3 bases and 4 bases respectively, with 16 bases between them. The germline CDR1 and CDR2 sequences are DFQATT and SNEGSKA (reference sequence). The CDR3 has 15 amino acids. CDR3 in DNA: TGCAGTGCTAGGTTCCGGGGCCTAGCTTACAATGAGCAGTTCTTC. Encoded protein: CSARFRGLAYNEQFF.

The chain is built from TRBV27 and TRBJ1-1, with D perhaps TRBD1 (5 bases). The V end lost 2 bases, the J end lost 5 bases, and 12 bases lay between the germline ends. The germline gives CDR1 MNHEY, CDR2 SMNVEV (reference sequence). The CDR3 extends over 14 amino acids. The CDR3 nucleotides read TGTGCCAGCAGTTTACAGGGTAGATGGACTGAAGCTTTCTTT. Encoded protein: CASSLQGRWTEAFF.

The chain uses TRBV27 and TRBJ2-7, with 11 bases aligning to TRBD2. The CDR3 has 15 residues. After removal of 11 bases from V and 3 bases from J, the junction contained 12 bases not matched to a gene. CDR1 and CDR2 (germline): MNHEY, SMNVEV (reference sequence). The CDR3, as DNA: TGTGCCTCCTCCCCGGGACTAGCGGCTCTCTACGAGCAGTACGTC. Translation: CASSPGLAALYEQYV.

The V gene is TRBV14, the J gene TRBJ2-3, with D perhaps TRBD1 (6 bases). The CDR3 has 17 amino acids. Trimming left V 4 bases short and J 2 bases short, with 19 bases between. The germline gives CDR1 SGHDN, CDR2 FVKESK. The CDR3 nucleotides are TGTGCCAGCAGCCGCCAACAGGGATACGAAAACACAGATACGCAGTATTTT. Translating it yields CASSRQQGYENTDTQYF.

In its sample, this clonotype was seen a few times. This chain connects TRBV2 to TRBJ2-5; the D gene could be TRBD1 or TRBD2 (5 bases each). Looked up from germline, CDR1 is SNHLY and CDR2 is FYNNEI. V shed 3 bases and J shed 3 bases, with 11 bases lying between them. The CDR3 runs to 14 residues. CDR3 nucleotide sequence: TGTGCCAGCAGTGAGGGGGTGGGGAAAGAGACCCAGTACTTC. It specifies CASSEGVGKETQYF.

This clonotype has ten or more counts. This rearrangement joins TRBV6-2 or TRBV6-3 to TRBJ2-3; 7 nucleotides agree with TRBD2. The CDR3 is made up of 17 amino acids. Germline V CDR1 and CDR2: MNHEY, SVGEGT. Unmatched junction bases numbered 13, after V lost 2 bases and J lost 5 bases. In nucleotides, the CDR3 is TGTGCCAGCAGTTACCCCTTTCCGGGGGGTCGTGAAGATACGCAGTATTTT. Translation: CASSYPFPGGREDTQYF.

At least ten counts were recorded for this clonotype. The chain joins TRBV28 to TRBJ2-7; 9 bases fit TRBD1. Per germline, CDR1 MDHEN and CDR2 SYDVKM. The CDR3 loop spans 15 amino acids. The ends lost 4 bases at V and 4 bases at J; junction bases unmatched: 8. The CDR3 nucleotides read TGTGCCAGCAGTTCTACAGGGGGCGGCCCTTACGAGCAGTACGTC. This sequence encodes CASSSTGGGPYEQYV.

This chain uses TRBV9 with TRBJ2-5; the match to TRBD2 covers 7 bases. V lost 0 bases to trimming and J lost 1 base; unmatched junction nucleotides: 9. This CDR3 contains 17 residues. Looked up from germline, CDR1 is SGDLS and CDR2 is YYNGEE. CDR3 sequence: CASSVGSSGTLQETQYF. CDR3 sequence (DNA): TGTGCCAGCAGCGTAGGGTCTAGCGGAACCCTCCAAGAGACCCAGTACTTC.